This TCR beta chain came from a study of blood T cell repertoires in COVID-19. Study-level information: The study drew acute and convalescent COVID-19 samples from the United States, Italy and Spain.

In the authors' methods: Quantification of nucleated cells was approximated via reference gene primer amplification. Clones were sequenced by immunoSEQ multiplex PCR, and TCRdb holds only the in-frame ones, with some missing. V, J and clone size reflect that table, while D and trimming were determined from the DNA. The table has about 120,000 clones, about 85% seen once; the top ten hold roughly a tenth. Germline trimming cut 3 bases from V and 10 bases from J; bases unmatched to any gene: 6. The CDR3 runs to 14 residues. Germline CDR1 reads ENHRY; CDR2 reads SYGVKD. The V gene is TRBV10-3, the J gene TRBJ2-1; 10 positions match TRBD1. The sequencing input was peripheral blood. The clonotype was recovered from a man older than 75 with acute or convalescent COVID-19. CDR3 in DNA: TGTGCCATCAGTGAAGGACAGGGGGGTGGCGAGCAGTTCTTC. Amino acid sequence: CAISEGQGGGEQFF.